This TCR beta chain is from a study of monozygotic twins with inflammatory bowel disease. Researchers isolated total RNA from whole blood without sorting T cells. Using the 5' RACE reads, TCRdb records one entry per CDR3 protein without DNA. The sample table sets out approximately 200,000 distinct CDR3 sequences. This receptor was obtained from a human donor with ulcerative colitis or Crohn's disease, or a healthy co-twin of an affected twin (not recorded which). Sequenced sample: blood.

The CDR3 region is CSVEGGMGLQETQYF. The V call is TRBV29-1, the J call TRBJ2-5; TCRdb's assignment of TRBD1 cannot be checked, as there is no DNA. Germline V gene data show CDR1 as SQVTM and CDR2 as ANQGSEA. The CDR3 is made up of 15 amino acids.